These 8 T cell receptor beta chains originate from one sample sequenced in a study of chemoradiotherapy in HPV16-positive cancers. Sequencing used immunoSEQ multiplex PCR; TCRdb keeps in-frame clones, though not all of them. Among about 640 clones listed, around four fifths were seen once. This sample comprised tumor tissue, obtained from a patient who underwent chemoradiotherapy. These receptor sequences come from a human donor with HPV-associated anogenital cancer.

This clone was counted a single time. This chain uses TRBV2 with TRBJ1-6; no firm D call. The germline gives CDR1 SNHLY, CDR2 FYNNEI. Trimming cost V 5 bases and J 0 bases, with 8 bases left between them. This CDR3 has 15 amino acids. Here the CDR3 DNA reads TGTGCCAGCAGTACGCAGAGCTCCTATAATTCACCCCTCCACTTT. Translated: CASSTQSSYNSPLHF.

The V and J genes are TRBV10-3 and TRBJ1-1; no reliable D call. Germline V lookup: CDR1 ENHRY, CDR2 SYGVKD. The ends were cut back, 5 bases at V and 0 bases at J, with 16 bases in the middle. The CDR3 contains 16 residues. CDR3 amino acids: CAISREEARLNTEAFF. DNA for the CDR3: TGTGCCATCAGTAGGGAGGAAGCTCGCTTGAACACTGAAGCTTTCTTT.

V usage is TRBV7-6 and J usage is TRBJ2-7, with D maybe TRBD2 (6 bases). Per germline, CDR1 SGHVS and CDR2 FNYEAQ. Trimming removed 9 bases from V and 6 bases from J, with 21 bases in between. The CDR3 length is 14 residues. The DNA of the CDR3 is TGTGCCAGTTCATTGAGACTAGACTCTACCGAGCAGTACTTC. This codes for CASSLRLDSTEQYF.

This chain connects TRBV12-1 to TRBJ2-6; TRBD1 is taken as the D call from the table, unchecked against the DNA. TRBV12-1 is labeled a pseudogene. The CDR3 has 19 residues. DNA for the CDR3: TGTGCCAGCAGCGCAAACTTGGGACAGGGGTTGTCTGGGGCCAACGTCCTGACTTTC. Its protein is CASSANLGQGLSGANVLTF.

The rearrangement uses TRBV18 and TRBJ1-2, with D possibly TRBD1 on 5 matching bases. Trimming removed 6 bases from V and 4 bases from J, with 12 bases in between. Germline V gene data show CDR1 as KGHSH and CDR2 as LQKENI. CDR3 length: 13 amino acids. The DNA of the CDR3 is TGTGCCAGCTCCACAGGACCCTCCTATGGCTACACCTTC. It is translated as CASSTGPSYGYTF.

CDR3 bases: TGTGCCAGCGAGATTCAGGGGGCTTCGAACACCGGGGAGCTGTTTTTT. Translated, it gives CASEIQGASNTGELFF. The gene calls are TRBV7-9 and TRBJ2-2; TRBD1 matches 8 bases. Germline V gives CDR1 SEHNR, CDR2 FQNEAQ (reference sequence). The J segment lost 0 bases and the V segment lost 8 bases, leaving 8 bases of the junction unmatched. This CDR3 region has 16 residues.

The chain carries TRBV27 and TRBJ1-4, with D hard to call. The germline V gene encodes CDR1 MNHEY and CDR2 SMNVEV (reference sequence). CDR3 length: 13 residues. The V end was cut by 3 bases, the J end by 9 bases, with 11 bases between. CDR3 DNA: TGTGCCAGCAGTTTCGGGGAATACAAAAAACTGTTTTTT. Amino acids: CASSFGEYKKLFF.

This clone has just a few counts. V gene TRBV30 combines with J gene TRBJ1-4; the match to TRBD1 covers 8 bases. V shed 5 bases, J shed 4 bases, and the junction held 6 bases outside the gene matches. The CDR3 is 14 amino acids. In germline, CDR1 is GTSNPN, CDR2 SVGIG (reference sequence). The CDR3 here is CAWETTGGNEKLFF. The CDR3 nucleotides are TGTGCCTGGGAGACCACAGGGGGTAATGAAAAACTGTTTTTT.